The source of this TCR beta chain is a study of tumor-infiltrating lymphocytes in oesophageal squamous cell carcinoma. Germline CDR1 SGHTA, CDR2 FQGTGA. V lost 5 bases, J lost 8 bases, and 6 bases stayed unmatched. CDR3 length equals 13 residues. From the PCR reads, TCRdb called clonotypes with MiXCR, one entry per CDR3 protein. This table holds under 9,500 distinct CDR3 sequences, just over 65% found once. The sequence came from a female donor with esophageal squamous cell carcinoma. Sequencing input: esophageal tumor tissue. The V call is TRBV7-3, the J call TRBJ2-1; 7 nucleotides line up with TRBD1. The CDR3 here is CASSPYRGDEQFF. The CDR3, as DNA: TGTGCCAGCAGCCCTTACAGGGGCGATGAGCAGTTCTTC.